One sample yielded the 14 T cell receptor beta chains listed below, sequenced in a study of blood T cell repertoires in COVID-19. TCRdb keeps only in-frame clones here, not all; method: immunoSEQ multiplex PCR. The table shows around 450,000 clones, with 75% to 90% occurring only once. Sequenced input: PBMCs or T cells enriched from blood (not recorded which). The receptors originated from a woman younger than 30 who had recovered from COVID-19.

The rearrangement uses TRBV5-1 and TRBJ1-2, with TRBD1 matching over 10 bases. The CDR3 is 14 amino acids. J lost 7 bases, V lost 4 bases, and 7 bases had no gene match. Germline V lookup: CDR1 SGHRS, CDR2 YFSETQ. CDR3 DNA sequence: TGCGCCAGCAGCCGCATGACAGGGGGCTTTGGCTACACCTTC. As protein: CASSRMTGGFGYTF.

This clone was observed a single time. The rearrangement joins TRBV6-1 to TRBJ2-7, with 9 bases identical to TRBD2. V was clipped by 2 bases and J by 3 bases; unmatched bases: 8. Germline V lookup: CDR1 MNHNS, CDR2 SASEGT. The CDR3 runs to 16 residues. CDR3 in amino acids: CASSETGRGGFYEQYF. The DNA of the CDR3 is TGTGCCAGCAGTGAAACTGGGCGGGGGGGGTTCTACGAGCAGTACTTC.

This chain joins TRBV9 and TRBJ1-4, with D possibly TRBD1 on 6 matching bases. There are 19 residues in the CDR3. Trimming took 0 bases from V and 0 from J, leaving 18 bases between them. CDR1 and CDR2 (germline): SGDLS, YYNGEE. The DNA for the CDR3 is TGTGCCAGCAGCGTAGGGGCAGGGGTGGATCCTGCAACTAATGAAAAACTGTTTTTT. Translated, it gives CASSVGAGVDPATNEKLFF.

The chain recombines TRBV29-1 with TRBJ1-2; tentative D call: TRBD1 (5 bases). The germline gives CDR1 SQVTM, CDR2 ANQGSEA. V was trimmed by 5 bases and J by 6 bases, leaving 13 bases between them. The CDR3 is 12 residues long. The CDR3 sequence: CSVNGGWNGYTF. The CDR3 nucleotides are TGCAGCGTTAACGGGGGTTGGAATGGCTACACCTTC.

The chain combines TRBV5-1 with TRBJ2-2; D is unclear. The CDR3 runs to 15 residues. Germline V gives CDR1 SGHRS, CDR2 YFSETQ. The germline V and J ends were trimmed by 1 base and 3 bases, with 10 bases remaining between them. The CDR3 bases are TGCGCCAGCAGCTTGCTTAGCAGCGACACCGGGGAGCTGTTTTTT. Its protein is CASSLLSSDTGELFF.

J is TRBJ1-3 and V is TRBV19, with D perhaps TRBD1 (6 bases). The V gene lost 6 bases and the J gene lost 1 base, with 10 bases spanning the gap. This CDR3 comprises 14 residues. Germline V lookup: CDR1 LNHDA, CDR2 SQIVND (reference sequence). CDR3 bases: TGTGCCAGTAGCCCCACAGGGTCTGGAAACACCATATATTTT. Its translation is CASSPTGSGNTIYF.

The V call is TRBV6-1, the J call TRBJ2-7, with 9 positions matching TRBD1. The CDR3 is made up of 16 amino acids. After removal of 2 bases from V and 7 bases from J, the junction contained 12 bases not matched to a gene. Germline V lookup: CDR1 MNHNS, CDR2 SASEGT. CDR3 amino acids: CASSEWGGTGQGEQYF. The CDR3 DNA reads as TGTGCCAGCAGTGAATGGGGAGGGACAGGGCAGGGTGAGCAGTACTTC.

V is TRBV19 and J is TRBJ1-2; D is unresolved. The CDR3 consists of 13 residues. Germline V lookup: CDR1 LNHDA, CDR2 SQIVND (reference sequence). V lost 2 bases and J lost 8, with 12 bases in between. The CDR3 protein is CASSISFAGGYTF. The CDR3 DNA is TGTGCCAGTAGTATATCCTTCGCGGGGGGCTACACCTTC.

V usage is TRBV11-2 and J usage is TRBJ1-3; D gene ambiguous. With 5 bases removed from V and 2 bases from J, the gap between germline ends came to 4 bases. The CDR3 is made up of 12 amino acids. Germline loops: CDR1 SGHAT, CDR2 FQNNGV. Here the CDR3 reads CASSETGNTIYF. CDR3 sequence (DNA): TGTGCCAGCAGCGAGACTGGAAACACCATATATTTT.

The chain recombines TRBV2 with TRBJ2-7; TRBD1 agrees at 7 bases. The germline V gene encodes CDR1 SNHLY and CDR2 FYNNEI. Trimming removed 6 bases from V and 1 base from J; junction bases left unmatched: 6. This CDR3 is 14 amino acids long. CDR3 amino acids: CASRVTGPSYEQYF. CDR3 DNA sequence: TGTGCCAGCAGGGTGACAGGGCCTTCCTACGAGCAGTACTTC.

In its sample, this clone was seen a few times. The CDR3 spells CASRLGTGRDQPQHF. The CDR3 DNA follows: TGTGCCAGCAGGCTCGGGACAGGAAGGGATCAGCCCCAGCATTTT. This chain connects TRBV28 to TRBJ1-5; 8 bases align to TRBD1. The trim removed 6 bases at V and 5 bases at J, leaving 9 bases unmatched. The CDR3 is made up of 15 amino acids. CDR1 MDHEN and CDR2 SYDVKM come from the germline V gene. The whole variable domain, remainder taken from reference TRBV28 and TRBJ1-5, is DVKVTQSSRYLVKRTGEKVFLECVQDMDHENMFWYRQDPGLGLRLIYFSYDVKMKEKGDIPEGYSVSREKKERFSLILESASTNQTSMYLCASRLGTGRDQPQHFGDGTRLSIL.

The rearrangement links TRBV2 to TRBJ1-1, with TRBD1 matching 8 bases. V dropped 6 bases and J dropped 5; count of bases not matched to a gene: 8. The germline gives CDR1 SNHLY, CDR2 FYNNEI. The CDR3 loop spans 14 amino acids. In nucleotides, the CDR3 is TGTGCCAGCAGGGACCGGACAGGGAGGACTGAAGCTTTCTTT. It yields the protein CASRDRTGRTEAFF.

The rearrangement joins TRBV11-2 to TRBJ1-1, with D tentatively TRBD1 (5 bases). Trimming stripped 2 bases from V and 1 base from J, with 11 bases between. CDR1 and CDR2 from the germline V gene are SGHAT and FQNNGV. The CDR3 length is 15 residues. CDR3 nucleotides: TGTGCCAGCAGCTTAAATGGGGGGTCGAACACTGAAGCTTTCTTT. It translates to CASSLNGGSNTEAFF.

The chain is built from TRBV30 and TRBJ2-4, with 8 bases that match TRBD2. Germline CDR1 is GTSNPN and CDR2 is SVGIG (reference sequence). The ends lost 1 base at V and 6 bases at J; junction bases unmatched: 5. CDR3 size: 14 residues. CDR3 in amino acids: CAWSARGGRNIQYF. The DNA for the CDR3 is TGTGCCTGGAGTGCCCGGGGGGGGAGAAACATTCAGTACTTC.